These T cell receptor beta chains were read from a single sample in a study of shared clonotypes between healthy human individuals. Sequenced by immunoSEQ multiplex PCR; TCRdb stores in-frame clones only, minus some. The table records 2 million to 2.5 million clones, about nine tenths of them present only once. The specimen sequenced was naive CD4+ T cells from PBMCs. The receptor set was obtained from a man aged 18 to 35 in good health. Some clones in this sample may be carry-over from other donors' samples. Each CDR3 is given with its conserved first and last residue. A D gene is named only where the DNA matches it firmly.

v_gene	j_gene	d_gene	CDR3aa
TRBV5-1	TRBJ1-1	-	CASTGAQGGDTEAFF
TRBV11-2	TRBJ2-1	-	CASTTGSGRQGYNEQFF
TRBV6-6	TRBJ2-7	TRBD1	CASSYLPTGVTYEQYF
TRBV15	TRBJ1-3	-	CATSRAVSPAGNTIYF
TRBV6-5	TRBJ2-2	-	CASSLRGGELFF
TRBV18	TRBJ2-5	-	CASSPLETQYF
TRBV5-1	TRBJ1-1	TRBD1	CASSLQPGQGFTEAFF
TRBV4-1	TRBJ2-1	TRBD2	CASSQSGPGLAAEQFF
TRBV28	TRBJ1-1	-	CASSLEKMKVGGTEAFF
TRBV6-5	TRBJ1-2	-	CASSPTGTRSYGYTF
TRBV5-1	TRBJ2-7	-	CASSLGGSSRSYEQYF
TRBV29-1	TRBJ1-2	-	CSVGQGNGYTF
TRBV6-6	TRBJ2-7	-	CASSSRDALYEQYF
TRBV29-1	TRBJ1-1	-	CSVQGMNTEAFF
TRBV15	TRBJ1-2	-	CATSRDRNVATENGYTF
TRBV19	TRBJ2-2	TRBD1	CASSTGQGASGELFF
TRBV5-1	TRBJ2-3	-	CASSLSLLGRTDTQYF
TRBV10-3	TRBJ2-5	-	CAISEGADQETQYF
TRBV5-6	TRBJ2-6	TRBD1	CASSRPGQGPSGANVLTF
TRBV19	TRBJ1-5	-	CASSIFRHGNQPQHF
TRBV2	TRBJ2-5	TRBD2	CASSEARLAGGETQYF
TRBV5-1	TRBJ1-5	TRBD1	CASSSGQGVGEPQHF
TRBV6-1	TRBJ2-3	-	CASSEPGEGTDTQYF
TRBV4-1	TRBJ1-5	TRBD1	CASSQGRQGASNQPQHF
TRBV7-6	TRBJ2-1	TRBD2	CASSPRTSGYNEQFF
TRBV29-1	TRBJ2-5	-	CSVRQIQETQYF
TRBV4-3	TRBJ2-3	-	CASSQEGSSGTDTQYF
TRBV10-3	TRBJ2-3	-	CATRRTEDGDTQYF
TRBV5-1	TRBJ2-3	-	CASRMGVTDTQYF
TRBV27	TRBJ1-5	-	CASSLKGNQPQHF
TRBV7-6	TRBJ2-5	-	CASSLGASETQYF
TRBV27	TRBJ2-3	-	CASSFPPGTQYF
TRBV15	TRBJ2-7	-	CATSRETGTATYEQYF
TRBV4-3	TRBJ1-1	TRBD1	CASSQDGQGYTEAFF
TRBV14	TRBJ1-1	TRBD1	CASSRQGAVNTEAFF
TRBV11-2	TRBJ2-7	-	CASSLDRPYEQYF
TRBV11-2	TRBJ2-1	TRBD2	CASSSLQGLAGGAGQFF